This passage covers 28 T cell receptor beta chains from one sample sequenced in a study of beta chain features in type 1 diabetes. All of the isolated RNA was reverse transcribed, so expressed TCRB transcripts were sequenced. Data came from immunoSEQ multiplex PCR; TCRdb stores just in-frame clones and leaves some out. The sample has roughly 400,000 clones, roughly 16% seen once; the top ten hold approximately 0.02%. Sequenced: naive CD4+ T cells from blood. These TCRs come from a woman aged 18-29 years in good health.

This clone was counted between two and nine times. The chain links TRBV9 to TRBJ2-5; TRBD2 matches 8 bases. This CDR3 contains 17 residues. From germline, CDR1 is SGDLS and CDR2 YYNGEE. Trimming removed 0 bases from V and 3 bases from J; junction bases left unmatched: 10. In DNA form, the CDR3 reads TGTGCCAGCAGCGTAGGGGCTAGCGGGCTTGTGGAAGAGACCCAGTACTTC. The encoded protein is CASSVGASGLVEETQYF.

The chain links TRBV5-1 to TRBJ2-7, with D perhaps TRBD2 (5 bases). Trimming removed 1 base from V and 1 base from J, with 9 bases in between. CDR3 length: 14 residues. Germline loops: CDR1 SGHRS, CDR2 YFSETQ. The CDR3 nucleotides are TGCGCCAGCAGCTTGACCCGGGGTTCCTACGAGCAGTACTTC. Its translation is CASSLTRGSYEQYF.

The chain is built from TRBV25-1 and TRBJ1-2, with 7 bases fitting TRBD1. The CDR3 has 16 residues. V lost 1 base and J lost 2; bases outside the gene matches: 7. From germline, CDR1 is MGHDK and CDR2 SYGVNS. The CDR3 here is CASSEWDSSINYGYTF. The CDR3 coding sequence is TGTGCCAGCAGTGAATGGGACAGCAGCATCAACTATGGCTACACCTTC.

This clone was counted a few times. The chain links TRBV18 to TRBJ1-1; possibly TRBD1 for D (6 bases). V lost 1 base and J 5 bases, leaving 11 bases between the germline ends. Germline loops: CDR1 KGHSH, CDR2 LQKENI. There are 14 residues in the CDR3. In nucleotides, the CDR3 is TGTGCCAGCTCACCACGCGGGGGGCCAACTGAAGCTTTCTTT. Protein sequence: CASSPRGGPTEAFF.

This clone was seen a handful of times. The chain joins TRBV28 to TRBJ2-1; TRBD2 matches 8 bases. The germline V gene encodes CDR1 MDHEN and CDR2 SYDVKM. J lost 8 bases, V lost 6 bases, and 15 bases had no gene match. CDR3 length: 16 amino acids. CDR3 nucleotides: TGTGCCAGCAGCTACGGGAAGGCGGGAGGAGGAGATGAGCAGTTCTTC. Its translation: CASSYGKAGGGDEQFF.

This rearrangement joins TRBV30 to TRBJ1-5, with TRBD1 as a possible D gene (6 bases). From germline, CDR1 is GTSNPN and CDR2 SVGIG (reference sequence). Trimming shortened V by 5 bases and J by 7 bases, and 21 bases separated the two germline ends. The CDR3 covers 15 residues. The CDR3 spells CAWAQNHRDLQPQHF. The CDR3 DNA sequence: TGTGCCTGGGCCCAGAATCACAGGGATCTCCAGCCCCAGCATTTT.

The chain uses TRBV12-5 and TRBJ2-1, with TRBD2 matching 9 bases. Germline CDR1 reads LGHNT; CDR2 reads FRNRAP. Trimming cost V 7 bases and J 0 bases; bases outside gene matches: 7. The CDR3 sequence is 16 residues long. CDR3 protein: CASVSSGSISYNEQFF. The CDR3 nucleotides are TGTGCTAGTGTCAGTAGCGGGAGCATCTCCTACAATGAGCAGTTCTTC.

This rearrangement joins TRBV7-3 to TRBJ2-3; 8 nucleotides align to TRBD2. Per germline, CDR1 SGHTA and CDR2 FQGTGA. The length of the CDR3 is 14 residues. Trimming at V came to 5 bases and at J to 4 bases, leaving 5 bases not matched to a gene. CDR3 in amino acids: CASSTGLAPDTQYF. Written as DNA, the CDR3 is TGTGCCAGCAGCACAGGACTAGCTCCAGATACGCAGTATTTT. The whole variable domain, filled in from reference TRBV7-3 and TRBJ2-3, reads GAGVSQTPSNKVTEKGKYVELRCDPISGHTALYWYRQSLGQGPEFLIYFQGTGAADDSGLPNDRFFAVRPEGSVSTLKIQRTERGDSAVYLCASSTGLAPDTQYFGPGTRLTVL.

The CDR3, as DNA: TGCAGTGCCGACAGGAGGACGGCTTTCTTT. Translation gives CSADRRTAFF. The J gene is TRBJ1-1, the V gene TRBV20-1, with a weak D call TRBD1 (6 bases). Deletions cut 6 bases from V and 11 bases from J, with 13 bases between. Looked up from germline, CDR1 is DFQATT and CDR2 is SNEGSKA (reference sequence). The CDR3 is made up of 10 amino acids.

In its sample, this clone was seen a few times. V usage is TRBV9 and J usage is TRBJ2-1, with 7 bases lining up with TRBD2. The J segment lost 1 base and the V segment lost 3 bases, leaving 4 bases of the junction unmatched. This CDR3 region has 15 residues. Germline CDR1 SGDLS, CDR2 YYNGEE. CDR3 bases: TGTGCCAGCAGCGCCCCTAGCGGTTCCTACAATGAGCAGTTCTTC. Its protein product is CASSAPSGSYNEQFF.

V and J are TRBV7-6 and TRBJ2-1; 15 bases map to TRBD2. Germline V gene data show CDR1 as SGHVS and CDR2 as FNYEAQ. CDR3 length: 18 amino acids. With V trimmed by 5 bases and J by 7 bases, 12 bases remained unmatched. This CDR3 reads CASSGIGLAGGPGNEQFF. The CDR3, as DNA: TGTGCCAGCAGCGGTATTGGACTAGCGGGAGGGCCGGGGAATGAGCAGTTCTTC.

This clone was detected only a few times. J is TRBJ2-4 and V is TRBV2, with 9 bases aligning to TRBD1. V was pared by 5 bases and J by 5 bases, with 4 bases of the junction left unmatched. The CDR3 extends over 14 amino acids. From germline, CDR1 is SNHLY and CDR2 FYNNEI. The CDR3 spells CASSQRTGENIQYF. The CDR3 region has the DNA TGTGCCAGCAGTCAAAGGACAGGGGAAAACATTCAGTACTTC.

The V call is TRBV18, the J call TRBJ2-3; unclear D gene. This CDR3 is built from 14 residues. CDR1 is KGHSH, CDR2 LQKENI, per germline. Trimming left V 2 bases short and J 5 bases short, with 11 bases between. The CDR3 nucleotides are TGTGCCAGCTCACCAAACTCCGCCGGAGATACGCAGTATTTT. Its protein is CASSPNSAGDTQYF.

The chain joins TRBV2 to TRBJ1-1; the D gene is possibly TRBD1 (6 bases). Germline-derived CDR1 and CDR2 are SNHLY and FYNNEI. V lost 6 bases and J 1 base, leaving 12 bases between the germline ends. CDR3 length: 14 residues. The CDR3 DNA is TGTGCCAGCAGCCTTATACAGGGGAACACTGAAGCTTTCTTT. Its translation: CASSLIQGNTEAFF.

A few counts support this clone. The rearrangement links TRBV10-3 to TRBJ2-3, with 11 bases fitting TRBD2. Germline trimming cut 6 bases from V and 2 bases from J; bases unmatched to any gene: 13. This CDR3 has 18 residues. CDR1 is ENHRY, CDR2 SYGVKD, per germline. CDR3 residues: CAIRPQFTSGGDTDTQYF. The CDR3 DNA reads TGTGCCATCAGGCCCCAATTCACTAGCGGGGGAGACACAGATACGCAGTATTTT.

This rearrangement joins TRBV7-9 to TRBJ1-2, with D possibly being TRBD1 (6 bases). Trimming left V 5 bases short and J 9 bases short, with 16 bases between. In germline, CDR1 is SEHNR, CDR2 FQNEAQ (reference sequence). The CDR3 consists of 13 residues. CDR3 amino acids: CASSPRDNVRYTF. In nucleotides, the CDR3 is TGTGCCAGCAGCCCCCGGGACAACGTTCGCTACACCTTC.

The sample holds a few counts of this clone. Written as DNA, the CDR3 is TGTGCCAGCAGCTTGCTGGGACTAGCGGAGAATGAGCAGTTCTTC. Protein sequence: CASSLLGLAENEQFF. This rearrangement joins TRBV5-4 to TRBJ2-1; TRBD2 matches at 11 bases. The CDR3 loop spans 15 amino acids. The V segment lost 1 base and the J segment 7 bases; nucleotides outside the gene matches: 4. The germline CDR1 and CDR2 sequences are SGHNT and YYREEE (reference sequence).

This sequence joins TRBV18 and TRBJ2-1, with D possibly matching TRBD2 (5 bases). V was cut by 2 bases and J by 6 bases, with 11 bases left in between. The CDR3 spans 14 residues. Germline values: CDR1 KGHSH, CDR2 LQKENI. CDR3 nucleotide sequence: TGTGCCAGCTCACCAGAGGGAGTGCGCAATGAGCAGTTCTTC. Translation gives CASSPEGVRNEQFF.

J is TRBJ2-7 and V is TRBV6-6; D perhaps matches TRBD2 (5 bases). Looked up from germline, CDR1 is MNHNY and CDR2 is SVGAGI (reference sequence). Trimming removed 0 bases at V and 3 bases at J, with 9 bases between. The CDR3 covers 14 residues. The DNA for the CDR3 is TGTGCCAGCAGTTACTCGCGGGCAGACTACGAGCAGTACTTC. Encoded protein: CASSYSRADYEQYF.

This clone was seen a few times. The rearrangement links TRBV9 to TRBJ2-1, with 7 bases aligning to TRBD2. The CDR3 consists of 13 residues. V gave up 0 bases and J gave up 11 bases; unmatched junction bases: 5. Germline loops: CDR1 SGDLS, CDR2 YYNGEE. CDR3: CASSVEVGTKQFF. As DNA, the CDR3 is TGTGCCAGCAGCGTAGAGGTAGGGACTAAGCAGTTCTTC. Combining the CDR3 with reference TRBV9 and TRBJ2-1 gives the whole variable domain DSGVTQTPKHLITATGQRVTLRCSPRSGDLSVYWYQQSLDQGLQFLIQYYNGEERAKGNILERFSAQQFPDLHSELNLSSLELGDSALYFCASSVEVGTKQFFGPGTRLTVL.

The CDR3 loop is CSVGASGYTDTQYF. CDR3 bases: TGCAGCGTTGGGGCTAGCGGTTACACAGATACGCAGTATTTT. The chain employs TRBV29-1 and TRBJ2-3; 7 bases fit TRBD2. This CDR3 comprises 14 residues. Trimming at V came to 4 bases and at J to 2 bases, leaving 6 bases not matched to a gene. Germline-derived CDR1 and CDR2 are SQVTM and ANQGSEA.

The gene calls are TRBV18 and TRBJ2-5; no reliable D call. Trimming stripped 3 bases from V and 7 bases from J, with 15 bases between. The CDR3 spans 14 residues. The germline CDR1 and CDR2 sequences are KGHSH and LQKENI. CDR3 sequence (DNA): TGTGCCAGCTCACCGACGACTTCCCGAGGGACCCAGTACTTC. Amino acid sequence: CASSPTTSRGTQYF.

This clone was detected a few times. The chain has TRBV28 and TRBJ1-3; D is unresolved. The V gene's germline CDR1 is MDHEN and CDR2 SYDVKM. V was pared by 5 bases and J by 3 bases, with 11 bases between. The CDR3 runs 14 residues. The CDR3 here is CASSRDYSGNTIYF. CDR3 nucleotides: TGTGCCAGCAGTAGAGATTACAGTGGAAACACCATATATTTT.

This clone was recorded a few times. The V and J genes are TRBV10-3 and TRBJ2-5, with D unclear. Germline loops: CDR1 ENHRY, CDR2 SYGVKD. This CDR3 comprises 12 residues. The V end lost 3 bases, the J end lost 8 bases, and 10 bases lay between the germline ends. The CDR3 sequence is CAISDAKRTQYF. The CDR3 coding sequence is TGTGCCATCAGTGACGCCAAGAGAACCCAGTACTTC.

This chain links TRBV30 with TRBJ1-2; TRBD1 might be the D (6 bases). Trimming removed 3 bases from V and 4 bases from J, with 15 bases in between. Germline V CDR1 and CDR2: GTSNPN, SVGIG (reference sequence). There are 14 residues in the CDR3. The CDR3 protein is CAWRLKGGLYGYTF. CDR3 sequence (DNA): TGTGCCTGGAGGCTCAAGGGGGGGCTCTATGGCTACACCTTC.

This clone has more than one count but fewer than ten. The J gene is TRBJ2-7, the V gene TRBV14; a weak D match, TRBD1 (6 bases). Trimming shortened V by 6 bases and J by 6 bases, and 15 bases separated the two germline ends. The CDR3 is 13 amino acids. CDR1 and CDR2 (germline): SGHDN, FVKESK. The CDR3 reads CASSPDRKVEQYF. The CDR3 DNA reads TGTGCCAGCAGTCCCGACAGGAAGGTCGAGCAGTACTTC.

This rearrangement joins TRBV7-2 to TRBJ2-1; 12 bases map to TRBD1. This CDR3 spans 15 amino acids. From germline, CDR1 is SGHTA and CDR2 FQGNSA. V lost 5 bases to trimming and J lost 6 bases; unmatched junction nucleotides: 5. CDR3 in amino acids: CASSRGQGAFNEQFF. The CDR3 DNA reads as TGTGCCAGCAGCCGGGGACAGGGGGCGTTCAATGAGCAGTTCTTC.

This chain connects TRBV11-1 to TRBJ2-5; D remains unclear. Germline V CDR1 and CDR2: SGHAT, FQDESV (reference sequence). This CDR3 comprises 14 residues. V was shortened by 0 bases and J by 5 bases, with 10 bases between the two germline ends. The CDR3 nucleotides read TGTGCCAGCAGCTTAGCGGGCCTCTTGGAGACCCAGTACTTC. This codes for CASSLAGLLETQYF.